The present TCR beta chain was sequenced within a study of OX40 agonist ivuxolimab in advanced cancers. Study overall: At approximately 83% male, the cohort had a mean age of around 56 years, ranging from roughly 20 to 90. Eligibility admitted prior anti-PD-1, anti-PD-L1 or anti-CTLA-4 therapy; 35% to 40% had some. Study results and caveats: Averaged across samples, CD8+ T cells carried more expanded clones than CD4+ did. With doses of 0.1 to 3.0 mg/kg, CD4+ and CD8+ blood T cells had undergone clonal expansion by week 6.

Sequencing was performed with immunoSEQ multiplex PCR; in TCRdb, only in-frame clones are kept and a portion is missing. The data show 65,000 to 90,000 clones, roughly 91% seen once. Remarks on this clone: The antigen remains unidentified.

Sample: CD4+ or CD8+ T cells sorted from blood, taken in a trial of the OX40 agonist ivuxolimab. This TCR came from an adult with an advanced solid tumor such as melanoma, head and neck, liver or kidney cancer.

CDR3 in DNA: TGTGCCAGTAGTATTCCGGGCGGTACGCAGTATTTT. Amino acids: CASSIPGGTQYF. The chain carries TRBV19 and TRBJ2-3; no definite D call. V lost 3 bases, J lost 8 bases, and 9 bases lay in between. The CDR3 length is 12 residues. Germline CDR1 is LNHDA and CDR2 is SQIVND (reference sequence).